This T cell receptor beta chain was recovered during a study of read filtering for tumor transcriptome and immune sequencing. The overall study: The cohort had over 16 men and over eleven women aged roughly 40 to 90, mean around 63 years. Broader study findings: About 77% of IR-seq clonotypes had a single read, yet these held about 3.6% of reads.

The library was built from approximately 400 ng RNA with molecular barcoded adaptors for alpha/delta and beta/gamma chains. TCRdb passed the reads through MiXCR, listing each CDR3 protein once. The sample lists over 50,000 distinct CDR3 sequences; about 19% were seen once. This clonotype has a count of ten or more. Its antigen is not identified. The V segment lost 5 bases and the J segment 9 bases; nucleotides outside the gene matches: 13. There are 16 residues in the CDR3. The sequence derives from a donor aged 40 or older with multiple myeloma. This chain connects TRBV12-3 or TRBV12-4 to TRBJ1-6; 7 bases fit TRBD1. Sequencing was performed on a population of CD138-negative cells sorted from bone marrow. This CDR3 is CASSPQGEVLGSPLHF. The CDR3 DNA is TGTGCCAGCAGTCCCCAGGGGGAAGTCTTGGGTTCACCCCTCCACTTT.